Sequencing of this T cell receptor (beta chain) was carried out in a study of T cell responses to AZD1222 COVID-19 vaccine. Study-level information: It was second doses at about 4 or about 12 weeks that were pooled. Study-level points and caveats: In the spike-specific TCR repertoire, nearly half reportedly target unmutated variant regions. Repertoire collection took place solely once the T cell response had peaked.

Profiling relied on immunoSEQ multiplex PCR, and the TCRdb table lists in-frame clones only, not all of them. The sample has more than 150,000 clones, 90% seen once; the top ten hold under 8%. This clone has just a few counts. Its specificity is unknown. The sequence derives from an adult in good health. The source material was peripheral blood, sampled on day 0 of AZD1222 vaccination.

The CDR3 nucleotides read TGTGCCACCAGCAGAGGTGGGGCGGTGGTGAACACCATATATTTT. It yields the protein CATSRGGAVVNTIYF. The V gene is TRBV15, the J gene TRBJ1-3; D might be TRBD1 (5 bases). V lost 1 base to trimming and J lost 7 bases, with 14 bases between them. Germline V gives CDR1 LNHNV, CDR2 YYDKDF (reference sequence). The CDR3 has 15 residues.